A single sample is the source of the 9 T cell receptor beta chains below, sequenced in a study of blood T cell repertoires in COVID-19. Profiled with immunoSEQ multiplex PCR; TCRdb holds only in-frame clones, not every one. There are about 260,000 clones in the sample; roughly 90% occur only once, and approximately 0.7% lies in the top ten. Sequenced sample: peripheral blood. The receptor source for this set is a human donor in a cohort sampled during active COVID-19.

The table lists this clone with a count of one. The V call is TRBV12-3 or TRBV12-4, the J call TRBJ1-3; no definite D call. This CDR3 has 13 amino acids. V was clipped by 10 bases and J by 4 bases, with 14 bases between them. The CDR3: CATVPPSGNTIYF. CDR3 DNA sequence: TGTGCCACCGTCCCACCAAGCGGAAACACCATATATTTT.

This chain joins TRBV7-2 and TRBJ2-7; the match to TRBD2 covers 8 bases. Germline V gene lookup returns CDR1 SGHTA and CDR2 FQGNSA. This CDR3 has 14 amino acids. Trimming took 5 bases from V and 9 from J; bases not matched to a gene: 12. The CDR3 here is CASSVGTRPVGQYF. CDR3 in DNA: TGTGCCAGCAGCGTGGGGACTAGGCCGGTAGGGCAGTACTTC.

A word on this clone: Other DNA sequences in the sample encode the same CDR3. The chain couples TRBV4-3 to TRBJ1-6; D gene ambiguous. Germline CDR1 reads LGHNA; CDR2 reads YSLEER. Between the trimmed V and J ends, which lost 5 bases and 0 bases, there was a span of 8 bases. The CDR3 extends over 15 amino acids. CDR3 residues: CASSRESSYNSPLHF. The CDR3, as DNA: TGCGCCAGCAGCAGAGAGAGCTCCTATAATTCACCCCTCCACTTT.

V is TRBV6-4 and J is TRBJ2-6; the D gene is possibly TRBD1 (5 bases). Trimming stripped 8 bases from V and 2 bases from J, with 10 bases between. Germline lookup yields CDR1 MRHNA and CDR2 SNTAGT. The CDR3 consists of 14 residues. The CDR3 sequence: CASGRQPGANVLTF. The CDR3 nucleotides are TGTGCCAGCGGTCGACAGCCTGGGGCCAACGTCCTGACTTTC.

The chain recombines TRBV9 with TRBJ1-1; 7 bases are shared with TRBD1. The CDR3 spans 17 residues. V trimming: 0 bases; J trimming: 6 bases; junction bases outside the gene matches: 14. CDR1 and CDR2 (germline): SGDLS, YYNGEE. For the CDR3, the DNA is TGTGCCAGCAGCGTAGCTACGGTGGGCAGCCAGGGGGCTGAAGCTTTCTTT. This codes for CASSVATVGSQGAEAFF.

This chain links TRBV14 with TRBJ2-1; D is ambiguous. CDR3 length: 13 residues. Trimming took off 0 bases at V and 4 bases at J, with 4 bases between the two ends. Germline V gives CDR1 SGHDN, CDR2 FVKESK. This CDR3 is CASSQDPYNEQFF. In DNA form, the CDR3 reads TGTGCCAGCAGCCAAGATCCGTACAATGAGCAGTTCTTC.

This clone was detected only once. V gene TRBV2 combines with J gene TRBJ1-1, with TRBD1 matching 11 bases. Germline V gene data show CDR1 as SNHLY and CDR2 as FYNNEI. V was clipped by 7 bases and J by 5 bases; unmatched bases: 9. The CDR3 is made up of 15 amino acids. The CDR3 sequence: CASIRRDRGGTEAFF. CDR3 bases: TGTGCCAGCATCCGAAGGGACAGGGGGGGAACTGAAGCTTTCTTT.

In DNA form, the CDR3 reads TGTGCCAGCGGGGCCAGTTACAATCAGCCCCAGCATTTT. This gives the protein CASGASYNQPQHF. The chain couples TRBV2 to TRBJ1-5; possibly TRBD1 for D (5 bases). CDR1 and CDR2 from the germline V gene are SNHLY and FYNNEI. The CDR3 has 13 residues. Trimming left V 8 bases short and J 3 bases short, with 11 bases between.

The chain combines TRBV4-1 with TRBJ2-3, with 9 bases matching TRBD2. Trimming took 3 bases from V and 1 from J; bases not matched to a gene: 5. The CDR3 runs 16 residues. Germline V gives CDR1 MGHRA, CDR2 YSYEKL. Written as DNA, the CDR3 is TGCGCCAGCAGCCAGGCCGTAGCGGGAGGCACAGATACGCAGTATTTT. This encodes CASSQAVAGGTDTQYF.